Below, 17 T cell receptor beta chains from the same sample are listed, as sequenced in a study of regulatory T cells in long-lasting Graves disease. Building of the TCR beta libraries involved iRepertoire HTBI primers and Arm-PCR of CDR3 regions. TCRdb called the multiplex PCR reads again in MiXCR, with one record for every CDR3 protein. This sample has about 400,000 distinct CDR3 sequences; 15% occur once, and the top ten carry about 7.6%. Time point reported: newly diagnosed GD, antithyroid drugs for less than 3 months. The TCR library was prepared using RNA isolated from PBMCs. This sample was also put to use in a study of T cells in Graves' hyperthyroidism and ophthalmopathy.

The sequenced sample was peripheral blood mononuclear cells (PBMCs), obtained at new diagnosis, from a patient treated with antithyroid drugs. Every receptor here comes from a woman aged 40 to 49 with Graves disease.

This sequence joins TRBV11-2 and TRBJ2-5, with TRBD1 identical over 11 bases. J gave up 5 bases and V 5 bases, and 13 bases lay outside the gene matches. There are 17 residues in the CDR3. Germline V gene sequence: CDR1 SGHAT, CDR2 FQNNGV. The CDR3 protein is CASSPPAGQGAWETQYF. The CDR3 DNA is TGTGCCAGCAGCCCCCCCGCAGGACAGGGGGCTTGGGAGACCCAGTACTTC.

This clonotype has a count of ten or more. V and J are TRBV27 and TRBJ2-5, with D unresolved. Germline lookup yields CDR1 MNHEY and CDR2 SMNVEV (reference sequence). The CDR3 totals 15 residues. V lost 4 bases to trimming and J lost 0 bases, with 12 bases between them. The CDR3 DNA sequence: TGTGCCAGCAGTTCCCGTCGGGCGGACCAAGAGACCCAGTACTTC. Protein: CASSSRRADQETQYF.

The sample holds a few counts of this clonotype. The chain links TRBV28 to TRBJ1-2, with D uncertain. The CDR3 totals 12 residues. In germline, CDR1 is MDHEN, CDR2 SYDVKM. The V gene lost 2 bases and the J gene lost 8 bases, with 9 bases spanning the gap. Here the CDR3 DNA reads TGTGCCAGCAGTTTAAACCCACAAGGCTACACCTTC. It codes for CASSLNPQGYTF.

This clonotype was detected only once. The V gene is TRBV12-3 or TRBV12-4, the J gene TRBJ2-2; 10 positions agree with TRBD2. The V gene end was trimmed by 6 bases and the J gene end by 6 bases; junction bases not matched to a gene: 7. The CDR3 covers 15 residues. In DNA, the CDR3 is TGTGCCAGCAGAAAGACTAGCGGGTTTTCCGGGGAGCTGTTTTTT. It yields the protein CASRKTSGFSGELFF.

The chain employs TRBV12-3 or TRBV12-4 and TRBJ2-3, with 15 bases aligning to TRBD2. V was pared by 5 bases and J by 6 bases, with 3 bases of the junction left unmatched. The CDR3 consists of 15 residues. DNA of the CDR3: TGTGCCAGCAGTGGACTAGCGGGAGGGGTGGATACGCAGTATTTT. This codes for CASSGLAGGVDTQYF.

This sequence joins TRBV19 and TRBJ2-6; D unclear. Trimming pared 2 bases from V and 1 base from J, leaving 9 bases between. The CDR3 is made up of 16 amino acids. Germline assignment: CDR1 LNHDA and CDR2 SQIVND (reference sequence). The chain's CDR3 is CASSIPSGSGANVLTF. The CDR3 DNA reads TGTGCCAGTAGTATACCGTCAGGTTCTGGGGCCAACGTCCTGACTTTC.

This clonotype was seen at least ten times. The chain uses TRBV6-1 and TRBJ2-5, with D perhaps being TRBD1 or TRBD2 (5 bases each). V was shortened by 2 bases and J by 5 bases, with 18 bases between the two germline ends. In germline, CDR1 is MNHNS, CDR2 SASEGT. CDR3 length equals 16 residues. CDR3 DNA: TGTGCCAGCAGTGAATGGGACGATTCACTCCGGGAGACCCAGTACTTC. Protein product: CASSEWDDSLRETQYF.

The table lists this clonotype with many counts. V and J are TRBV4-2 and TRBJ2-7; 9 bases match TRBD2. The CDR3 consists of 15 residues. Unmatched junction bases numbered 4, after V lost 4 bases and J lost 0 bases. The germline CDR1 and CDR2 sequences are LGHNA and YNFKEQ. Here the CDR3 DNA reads TGTGCCAGCAGCCCCAGAGCGGGAGGCTCCTACGAGCAGTACTTC. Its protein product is CASSPRAGGSYEQYF.

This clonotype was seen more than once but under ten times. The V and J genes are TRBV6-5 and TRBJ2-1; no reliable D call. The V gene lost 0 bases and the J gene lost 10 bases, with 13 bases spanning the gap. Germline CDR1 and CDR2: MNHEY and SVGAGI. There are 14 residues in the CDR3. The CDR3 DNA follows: TGTGCCAGCAGTTACTCGGAGCTAAGTGGGGAGCAGTTCTTC. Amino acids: CASSYSELSGEQFF.

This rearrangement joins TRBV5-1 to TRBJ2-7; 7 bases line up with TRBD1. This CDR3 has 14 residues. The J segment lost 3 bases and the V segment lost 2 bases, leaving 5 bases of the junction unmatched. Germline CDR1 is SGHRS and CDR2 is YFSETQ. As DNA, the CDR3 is TGCGCCAGCAGCTTAGGACAGGAGGACTACGAGCAGTACTTC. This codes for CASSLGQEDYEQYF. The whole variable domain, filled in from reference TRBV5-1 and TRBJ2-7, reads KAGVTQTPRYLIKTRGQQVTLSCSPISGHRSVSWYQQTPGQGLQFLFEYFSETQRNKGNFPGRFSGRQFSNSRSEMNVSTLELGDSALYLCASSLGQEDYEQYFGPGTRLTVT.

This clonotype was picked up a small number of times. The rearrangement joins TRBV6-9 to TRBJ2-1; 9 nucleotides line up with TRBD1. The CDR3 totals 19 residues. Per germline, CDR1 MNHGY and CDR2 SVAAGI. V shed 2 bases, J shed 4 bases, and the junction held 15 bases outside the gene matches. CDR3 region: CASSYRSPTRDRVYNEQFF. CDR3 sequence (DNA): TGTGCCAGCAGTTATCGATCCCCCACCCGGGACAGGGTGTACAATGAGCAGTTCTTC.

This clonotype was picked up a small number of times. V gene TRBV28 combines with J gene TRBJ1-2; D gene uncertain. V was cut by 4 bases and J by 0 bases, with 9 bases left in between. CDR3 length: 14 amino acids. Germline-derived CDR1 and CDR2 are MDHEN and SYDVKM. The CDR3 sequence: CASSSMETNYGYTF. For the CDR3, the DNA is TGTGCCAGCAGTTCTATGGAGACTAACTATGGCTACACCTTC.

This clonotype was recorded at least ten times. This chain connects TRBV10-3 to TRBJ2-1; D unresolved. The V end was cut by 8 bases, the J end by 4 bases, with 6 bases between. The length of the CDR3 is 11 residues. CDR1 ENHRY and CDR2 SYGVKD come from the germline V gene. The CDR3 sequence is CAIGEYNEQFF. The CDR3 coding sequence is TGTGCCATCGGCGAGTACAATGAGCAGTTCTTC.

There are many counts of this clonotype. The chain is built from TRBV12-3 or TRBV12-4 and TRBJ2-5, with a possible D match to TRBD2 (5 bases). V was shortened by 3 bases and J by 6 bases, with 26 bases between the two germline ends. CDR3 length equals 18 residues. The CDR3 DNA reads TGTGCCAGCAGTTTCGGGGTGTCTGAGGGCCCTTCAAGGAAGACCCAGTACTTC. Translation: CASSFGVSEGPSRKTQYF.

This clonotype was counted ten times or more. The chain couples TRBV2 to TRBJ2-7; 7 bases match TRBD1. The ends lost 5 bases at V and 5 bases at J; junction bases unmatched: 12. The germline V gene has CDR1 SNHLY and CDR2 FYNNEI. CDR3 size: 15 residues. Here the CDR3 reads CASSLRGLGVHEQYF. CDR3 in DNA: TGTGCCAGCAGTTTAAGGGGGCTAGGCGTCCACGAGCAGTACTTC.

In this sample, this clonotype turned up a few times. In DNA, the CDR3 is TGCGCCAGCAGCTCCGGCCAGCCCTATGGCTACACCTTC. Protein sequence: CASSSGQPYGYTF. The chain has TRBV5-1 and TRBJ1-2; D remains unclear. Germline-derived CDR1 and CDR2 are SGHRS and YFSETQ. Trimming took 3 bases from V and 4 from J, leaving 10 bases between them. The CDR3 length is 13 residues.

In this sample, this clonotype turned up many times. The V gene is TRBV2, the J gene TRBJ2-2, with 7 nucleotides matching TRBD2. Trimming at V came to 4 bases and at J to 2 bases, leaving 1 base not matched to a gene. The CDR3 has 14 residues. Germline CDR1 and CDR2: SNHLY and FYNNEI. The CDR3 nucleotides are TGTGCCAGCAGTGCTAGCGGAAACACCGGGGAGCTGTTTTTT. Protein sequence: CASSASGNTGELFF.